This TCR beta chain was sequenced during a study of blood T cell repertoires in COVID-19 (dated by TCRdb to the early 2020s). Regarding the study in general: The collaborator samples originated in the United States, Italy and Spain and spanned the acute and convalescent phases of COVID-19. Samples were obtained from the ongoing ImmuneRACE study (first 160 participants) and from approximately 1,200 subjects provided by 6 global collaborators. A de-identified subject ID, COVID-19 status, age in years and sex were almost always included in the sample metadata. Where available, HLA class I and class II types were obtained from metadata supplied by the sample provider rather than from assay-based typing. The repertoires were made available in a free public database intended to serve as a resource for research on the immune response to SARS-CoV-2. The dataset comprised deeply sampled blood TCRbeta repertoires from subjects exposed to, actively infected with, or recovered from COVID-19. The prospective study material was composed of cDNA or gDNA derived from T cells, B-cell-depleted T cells, or PBMCs. Here is what the overall study found, with its caveats: Clinical and demographic metadata were provided uncurated, with the amount varying by source and participant.

The immunoSEQ Assay, a bias-controlled multiplex PCR, was used to amplify TCRbeta CDR3 regions from genomic DNA. The paper's processing steps were these. Within the assay, amplification of reference gene primers was used to estimate how many nucleated cells each sample contained. Sequence reads were collapsed and filtered to measure the absolute abundance of every unique TCRbeta CDR3 rearrangement. For each sample, productive Simpson clonality was calculated as the square root of Simpson's diversity index across productive rearrangements. TCRdb stores this immuneACCESS table with in-frame sequences only. Part of the clones is absent; in the studies checked, under half of the shortfall reflects unresolved V genes, and no reason is known for the rest. V and J calls and clone size are those listed in that table; D and trimming were worked out from the DNA. The sample data list some 200,000 clones, and approximately 82% of these were observed just once. The top ten constitute under 15% of the sample.

Each collaborating institution followed its own protocols to collect whole blood in K2EDTA tubes. Collaborator samples were shipped for TCRbeta analysis as frozen whole blood, isolated PBMCs, or DNA extracted from either sample type. A word on this clone: No antigen is known for it. No much larger clone is present one base from it, and per-base qualities are unavailable.

Inclusive of the bounding cysteine and phenylalanine, the CDR3 is 19 residues long. Only CDR3 DNA is held: 57 bases, read in frame from base 1. For this chain, trimming is 4 bases at the V end and 3 bases at the J end, and the number of junction bases without a gene match is 18. CDR1 and CDR2 (MNHNS, SASEGT) derive from the germline V gene. Source material: peripheral blood. The chain uses TRBV6-1 and TRBJ2-7, and TRBD2 matches 10 of the central bases. The clonotype was recovered from a human donor in a cohort sampled during active COVID-19. The CDR3 has the sequence CASSGAPGSGRYIYYEQYF. The nucleotide sequence reads TGTGCCAGCAGTGGGGCCCCAGGTAGCGGGAGGTATATTTACTACGAGCAGTACTTC.